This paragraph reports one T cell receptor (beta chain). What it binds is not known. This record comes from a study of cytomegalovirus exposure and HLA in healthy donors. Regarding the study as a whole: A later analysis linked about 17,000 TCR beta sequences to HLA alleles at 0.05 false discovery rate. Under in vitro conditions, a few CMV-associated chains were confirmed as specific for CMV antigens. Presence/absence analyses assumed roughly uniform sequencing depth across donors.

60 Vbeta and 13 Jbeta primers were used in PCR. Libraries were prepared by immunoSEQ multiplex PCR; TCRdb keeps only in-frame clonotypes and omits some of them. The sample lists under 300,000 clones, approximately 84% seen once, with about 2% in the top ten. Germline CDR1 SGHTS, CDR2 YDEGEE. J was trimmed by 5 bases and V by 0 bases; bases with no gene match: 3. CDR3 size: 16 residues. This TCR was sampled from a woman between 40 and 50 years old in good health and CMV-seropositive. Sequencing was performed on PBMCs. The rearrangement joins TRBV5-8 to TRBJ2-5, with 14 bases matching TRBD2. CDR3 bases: TGTGCCAGCAGCTTGGGGGGACTAGCGGGAGCTGAGACCCAGTACTTC. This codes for CASSLGGLAGAETQYF. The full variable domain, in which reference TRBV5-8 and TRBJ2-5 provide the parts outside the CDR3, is EAGVTQSPTHLIKTRGQQATLRCSPISGHTSVYWYQQALGLGLQFLLWYDEGEERNRGNFPPRFSGRQFPNYSSELNVNALELEDSALYLCASSLGGLAGAETQYFGPGTRLLVL.